This T cell receptor beta chain was sequenced for a study of regulatory T cells in long-lasting Graves disease. Study-level information: Newly diagnosed Graves' patients had under 3 months of antithyroid drugs.

This clonotype showed up many times. Its antigen is unidentified. This CDR3 has 15 amino acids. Per germline, CDR1 MDHEN and CDR2 SYDVKM. Trimming took 4 bases from V and 6 from J, leaving 18 bases between them. Through Arm-PCR of CDR3 regions and iRepertoire HTBI primers, TCR beta libraries were built. TCRdb independently ran MiXCR on the multiplex PCR reads; one entry per CDR3 protein. The sample shows around 450,000 distinct CDR3 sequences, around 16% of them seen only once. Specified time point: newly diagnosed GD, antithyroid drugs for less than 3 months. PBMC RNA served as the TCR library source. Regarding the study as a whole: The number of shared public clonotypes was higher in persistent patients (2,741) than new patients (966). The sample size was small, and this may have reduced accuracy. Analysis covered peripheral blood alone, not thyroid tissue.

These sequences were also reported in another study, on T cells in Graves' hyperthyroidism and ophthalmopathy.

This chain uses TRBV28 with TRBJ1-2; D unresolved. Sample: peripheral blood mononuclear cells (PBMCs), taken at new diagnosis, from a patient treated with antithyroid drugs. The sequence came from a woman aged 40 to 50 with Graves disease. The CDR3 here is CASSSPGPQRDGYTF. CDR3 DNA: TGTGCCAGCAGTTCGCCCGGGCCTCAGAGGGATGGCTACACCTTC.